This TCR beta chain was documented in a study of shared clonotypes between healthy human individuals. CDR3 length: 15 amino acids. V shed 3 bases and J shed 6 bases, with 18 bases lying between them. Germline V lookup: CDR1 MGHDK, CDR2 SYGVNS. Assay used: immunoSEQ multiplex PCR; TCRdb lists only in-frame clones, some missing. The sample has about 480,000 clones, approximately 85% seen once; the top ten hold approximately 13%. The chain recombines TRBV25-1 with TRBJ2-7; D perhaps matches TRBD2 (7 bases). The clonotype comes from a woman aged 40 to 50 in good health. Some clones in this sample may be carry-over from other donors' samples. The sample was PBMCs. The CDR3 reads CASSDLGGGPGEQYF. In DNA form, the CDR3 reads TGTGCCAGCAGTGACTTAGGGGGAGGGCCTGGCGAGCAGTACTTC.